The 7 T cell receptor beta chains listed next were all sequenced from one sample in a study of T-cell reconstitution after alpha-beta-depleted transplantation in children. Unique molecular identifiers were built into the TCRbeta library. TCRdb called the PCR reads again in MiXCR, with one record for every CDR3 protein. The sample holds around 180,000 distinct CDR3 sequences; approximately 12% are singletons and the top ten take around 13%. The material sequenced was PBMCs, taken before TCRalphabeta/CD19-depleted stem cell transplant. The receptor source for this set is a boy younger than 10 with acute myeloid leukemia, due to receive a stem cell transplant.

Comments on this clonotype: This may be a read error: a much more frequent sequence differs by one nucleotide. The V gene is TRBV6-1, the J gene TRBJ1-2, with unresolved D. The germline gives CDR1 MNHNS, CDR2 SASEGT. The CDR3 has 15 amino acids. This CDR3 reads CASNLGREVTYGYPF. The CDR3 region has the DNA TGTGCCAGCAACCTGGGGAGGGAGGTGACCTATGGCTACCCCTTC.

This clonotype was seen many times. The chain uses TRBV7-9 and TRBJ2-1, with D unclear. In germline, CDR1 is SEHNR, CDR2 FQNEAQ (reference sequence). CDR3 length: 15 residues. V lost 1 base, J lost 7 bases, and 14 bases lay in between. This chain's CDR3 is CASSLVVFADNEQFF. The CDR3 nucleotides read TGTGCCAGCAGCTTAGTAGTCTTCGCGGATAATGAGCAGTTCTTC. The complete variable domain, with remaining parts taken from reference TRBV7-9 and TRBJ2-1, reads DTGVSQNPRHKITKRGQNVTFRCDPISEHNRLYWYRQTLGQGPEFLTYFQNEAQLEKSRLLSDRFSAERPKGSFSTLEIQRTEQGDSAMYLCASSLVVFADNEQFFGPGTRLTVL.

This clonotype was observed a few times. The J gene is TRBJ1-4, the V gene TRBV4-2; D not certain. Germline V gives CDR1 LGHNA, CDR2 YNFKEQ. CDR3 length: 16 residues. The V end was cut by 1 base, the J end by 3 bases, with 12 bases between. CDR3 protein: CASSQVVTRPNEKLFF. CDR3 bases: TGTGCCAGCAGCCAAGTCGTGACAAGGCCTAATGAAAAACTGTTTTTT.

This clonotype was seen ten or more times. The chain employs TRBV27 and TRBJ2-1; perhaps TRBD1 as D (5 bases). This CDR3 is built from 14 residues. The germline CDR1 and CDR2 sequences are MNHEY and SMNVEV (reference sequence). V was trimmed by 5 bases and J by 4 bases, leaving 12 bases between them. The CDR3 reads CASSMQGQYNEQFF. As DNA, the CDR3 is TGTGCCAGCAGTATGCAGGGTCAGTACAATGAGCAGTTCTTC.

Ten or more counts support this clonotype. The rearrangement joins TRBV20-1 to TRBJ2-7; D gene uncertain. The CDR3 contains 12 residues. V was clipped by 3 bases and J by 1 base, with 7 bases between them. Germline CDR1 is DFQATT and CDR2 is SNEGSKA (reference sequence). CDR3 sequence reads: CSASAQSYEQYF. The CDR3 coding sequence is TGCAGTGCTAGTGCGCAGTCCTACGAGCAGTACTTC.

This clonotype was counted at least ten times. This rearrangement joins TRBV25-1 to TRBJ1-2; 7 positions agree with TRBD1. This CDR3 comprises 13 residues. J gave up 6 bases and V 5 bases, and 6 bases lay outside the gene matches. Germline CDR1 and CDR2: MGHDK and SYGVNS. This CDR3 is CASSLRGRDGYTF. In nucleotides, the CDR3 is TGTGCCAGCAGTTTAAGGGGGCGGGATGGCTACACCTTC.

Ten or more counts support this clonotype. The chain employs TRBV7-9 and TRBJ2-3, with D unclear. V gave up 6 bases and J gave up 0 bases, with 13 bases separating them. Germline values: CDR1 SEHNR, CDR2 FQNEAQ (reference sequence). The CDR3 is 15 amino acids. CDR3 nucleotide sequence: TGTGCCAGCAGGGGCGTCGTCGTTAGCACAGATACGCAGTATTTT. Residues: CASRGVVVSTDTQYF.